The 23 T cell receptor beta chains below come from one sample, sequenced in a study of T-cell memory formation after mild COVID-19. MiXCR, run by TCRdb on the 5' RACE reads, gives a single entry per CDR3 protein. The profile covers about 340,000 distinct CDR3 sequences, with less than 20% appearing a single time and approximately 20% taken by the ten largest. The sequenced sample consisted of PBMCs or a T cell subset sorted from them (not recorded which). The receptors were sampled from a man aged 18 to 29 who had mild COVID-19 (a few samples of this study predate the infection). Cell type and time point are not known.

This clonotype has a handful of counts. This chain joins TRBV30 and TRBJ2-5; 11 nucleotides match TRBD2. Unmatched junction bases numbered 2, after V lost 1 base and J lost 1 base. Germline V CDR1 and CDR2: GTSNPN, SVGIG (reference sequence). The CDR3 is 15 residues long. CDR3 region: CAWSGLAGFQETQYF. The CDR3 region has the DNA TGTGCCTGGAGTGGACTAGCGGGATTCCAAGAGACCCAGTACTTC.

The chain carries TRBV5-5 and TRBJ1-4; 8 nucleotides agree with TRBD1. In germline, CDR1 is SGHKS, CDR2 YYEKEE (reference sequence). This CDR3 has 15 amino acids. V dropped 4 bases and J dropped 6; count of bases not matched to a gene: 8. The chain's CDR3 is CASSPAWTGYEKLFF. For the CDR3, the DNA is TGTGCCAGCAGCCCGGCCTGGACAGGGTATGAAAAACTGTTTTTT.

This clonotype was picked up a small number of times. This rearrangement joins TRBV3-1 to TRBJ1-4; D ambiguous. The V gene's germline CDR1 is LGHDT and CDR2 YNNKEL (reference sequence). The CDR3 has 14 amino acids. Trimming shortened V by 3 bases and J by 7 bases, and 12 bases separated the two germline ends. In nucleotides, the CDR3 is TGTGCCAGCAGCCAGGAGGGTTGGGGTGAAAAACTGTTTTTT. Translated, it gives CASSQEGWGEKLFF.

This chain uses TRBV9 with TRBJ1-1; 8 bases line up with TRBD1. The V and J ends lost 0 bases and 6 bases, in that order; junction bases with no gene match: 4. CDR1 and CDR2 from the germline V gene are SGDLS and YYNGEE. CDR3 length: 14 residues. In DNA, the CDR3 is TGTGCCAGCAGCGTAGTAGACAGGGGTTCTGAAGCTTTCTTT. Amino acid sequence: CASSVVDRGSEAFF.

The chain combines TRBV20-1 with TRBJ2-5; D gene uncertain. Trimming cost V 0 bases and J 7 bases, with 9 bases left between them. Germline CDR1 is DFQATT and CDR2 is SNEGSKA (reference sequence). The CDR3 has 12 residues. CDR3 bases: TGCAGTGCTAGAGATCCCATTACGACCCAGTACTTC. This encodes CSARDPITTQYF.

The chain recombines TRBV19 with TRBJ1-1; the D gene is possibly TRBD1 (6 bases). V shed 5 bases and J shed 3 bases, with 13 bases lying between them. CDR1 LNHDA and CDR2 SQIVND come from the germline V gene (reference sequence). This CDR3 has 14 amino acids. The CDR3 loop reads CASSLRGRDTEAFF. CDR3 bases: TGTGCCAGTAGTCTCAGGGGCCGGGACACTGAAGCTTTCTTT.

This clonotype was observed a few times. The chain carries TRBV4-1 and TRBJ2-7, with D tentatively TRBD1 (5 bases). V was trimmed by 0 bases and J by 2 bases, leaving 8 bases between them. The CDR3 extends over 14 amino acids. Germline CDR1 and CDR2: MGHRA and YSYEKL. CDR3 loop: CASSQESRAYEQYF. The CDR3 DNA reads as TGCGCCAGCAGCCAAGAGTCCAGGGCCTACGAGCAGTACTTC.

The V gene is TRBV6-5, the J gene TRBJ1-2; D possibly corresponds to TRBD1 (5 bases). The CDR3 spans 17 residues. The V gene's germline CDR1 is MNHEY and CDR2 SVGAGI. Trimming removed 4 bases from V and 6 bases from J, with 24 bases in between. In nucleotides, the CDR3 is TGTGCCAGCAGTTTCAACCCTACCGGCTCAGGGAGCCATGGCTACACCTTC. Its translation is CASSFNPTGSGSHGYTF.

This clonotype was seen ten or more times. The J gene is TRBJ2-1, the V gene TRBV6-6; D is ambiguous. Looked up from germline, CDR1 is MNHNY and CDR2 is SVGAGI (reference sequence). The germline V and J ends were trimmed by 2 bases and 9 bases, with 5 bases remaining between them. The CDR3 totals 11 residues. CDR3 in amino acids: CASSYDPEQFF. The CDR3 bases are TGTGCCAGCAGTTACGACCCTGAGCAGTTCTTC.

This clonotype was seen many times. This chain connects TRBV5-6 to TRBJ1-1; D gene uncertain. The germline V and J ends were trimmed by 2 bases and 0 bases, with 2 bases remaining between them. The CDR3 is made up of 12 amino acids. CDR1 and CDR2 from the germline V gene are SGHDT and YYEEEE. The CDR3 bases are TGTGCCAGCAGCTTACTGAACACTGAAGCTTTCTTT. Its translation is CASSLLNTEAFF.

The V call is TRBV28, the J call TRBJ1-2; unclear D gene. CDR1 MDHEN and CDR2 SYDVKM come from the germline V gene. The V and J ends lost 5 bases and 8 bases respectively, with 15 bases between them. CDR3 size: 13 residues. CDR3 residues: CASSPPGLQGYTF. The CDR3 nucleotides are TGTGCCAGCAGTCCGCCGGGCCTCCAGGGCTACACCTTC.

V is TRBV7-2 and J is TRBJ2-5; weak D call: TRBD1 (6 bases). V shed 0 bases and J shed 9 bases, with 17 bases lying between them. Germline values: CDR1 SGHTA, CDR2 FQGNSA. The CDR3 sequence is 15 residues long. The DNA for the CDR3 is TGTGCCAGCAGCTTAGCGGGGGCCACCCGAGGGTCCCAGTACTTC. This gives the protein CASSLAGATRGSQYF.

The genes are TRBV20-1 and TRBJ1-6, with D hard to call. Germline V lookup: CDR1 DFQATT, CDR2 SNEGSKA (reference sequence). The CDR3 runs to 14 residues. Trimming shortened V by 3 bases and J by 7 bases, and 13 bases separated the two germline ends. The CDR3 here is CSARGAGTNSPLHF. The CDR3 nucleotides read TGCAGTGCTAGGGGCGCAGGAACCAATTCACCCCTCCACTTT.

The CDR3 loop is CASSFGGASYEQYF. Here the CDR3 DNA reads TGTGCCAGCAGCTTTGGGGGGGCTTCCTACGAGCAGTACTTC. This chain uses TRBV7-9 with TRBJ2-7, with a weak D call TRBD2 (7 bases). This CDR3 is built from 14 residues. Trimming removed 3 bases at V and 1 base at J, with 10 bases between. The germline CDR1 and CDR2 sequences are SEHNR and FQNEAQ (reference sequence). Full variable domain (rest looked up from reference TRBV7-9 and TRBJ2-7): DTGVSQNPRHKITKRGQNVTFRCDPISEHNRLYWYRQTLGQGPEFLTYFQNEAQLEKSRLLSDRFSAERPKGSFSTLEIQRTEQGDSAMYLCASSFGGASYEQYFGPGTRLTVT.

This clonotype was seen many times. The chain uses TRBV18 and TRBJ2-5, with unresolved D. The CDR3 sequence is 13 residues long. Germline V lookup: CDR1 KGHSH, CDR2 LQKENI. Deletions cut 1 base from V and 1 base from J, with 4 bases between. The CDR3 is CASSPRSQETQYF. CDR3 sequence (DNA): TGTGCCAGCTCACCACGTTCCCAAGAGACCCAGTACTTC. The full variable domain, its missing parts supplied by reference TRBV18 and TRBJ2-5, is NAGVMQNPRHLVRRRGQEARLRCSPMKGHSHVYWYRQLPEEGLKFMVYLQKENIIDESGMPKERFSAEFPKEGPSILRIQQVVRGDSAAYFCASSPRSQETQYFGPGTRLLVL.

This clonotype was seen many times. The V gene is TRBV6-2 or TRBV6-3, the J gene TRBJ2-7; the D is unclear. The V end was cut by 0 bases, the J end by 4 bases, with 10 bases between. Germline V gene lookup returns CDR1 MNHEY and CDR2 SVGEGT. This CDR3 has 14 residues. CDR3 nucleotide sequence: TGTGCCAGCAGTTACTCCGCCCCGGAATACGAGCAGTACGTC. It codes for CASSYSAPEYEQYV.

There are a few counts of this clonotype. This rearrangement joins TRBV27 to TRBJ1-5, with D maybe TRBD1 (6 bases). The CDR3 consists of 15 residues. Trimming cost V 0 bases and J 6 bases, with 12 bases left between them. Looked up from germline, CDR1 is MNHEY and CDR2 is SMNVEV (reference sequence). The CDR3 region has the DNA TGTGCCAGCAGTTTATCAAGGGGGGCGAGTCAGCCCCAGCATTTT. This codes for CASSLSRGASQPQHF.

This clonotype was recorded a few times. The chain is built from TRBV6-5 and TRBJ2-7; 7 bases are shared with TRBD2. The CDR3 totals 13 residues. Germline trimming cut 4 bases from V and 6 bases from J; bases unmatched to any gene: 6. Germline CDR1 is MNHEY and CDR2 is SVGAGI. The CDR3 loop reads CASSFFWGGEQYF. The CDR3 nucleotides read TGTGCCAGCAGTTTTTTCTGGGGGGGCGAGCAGTACTTC.

The rearrangement uses TRBV11-1 and TRBJ2-3; a weak D match, TRBD2 (5 bases). Trimming cost V 5 bases and J 0 bases, with 12 bases left between them. The germline V gene encodes CDR1 SGHAT and CDR2 FQDESV (reference sequence). This CDR3 has 15 residues. Here the CDR3 reads CASSERTPSTDTQYF. CDR3 coding DNA: TGTGCCAGCAGCGAAAGGACTCCTAGCACAGATACGCAGTATTTT. The full variable domain, completed using reference TRBV11-1 and TRBJ2-3, is EAEVAQSPRYKITEKSQAVAFWCDPISGHATLYWYRQILGQGPELLVQFQDESVVDDSQLPKDRFSAERLKGVDSTLKIQPAELGDSAMYLCASSERTPSTDTQYFGPGTRLTVL.

This clonotype was picked up a small number of times. This chain joins TRBV19 and TRBJ2-3, with 12 bases that match TRBD2. V trimming: 8 bases; J trimming: 6 bases; junction bases outside the gene matches: 9. This CDR3 has 15 amino acids. Germline CDR1 reads LNHDA; CDR2 reads SQIVND (reference sequence). The CDR3 is CASRLAGVPGDTQYF. CDR3 nucleotides: TGTGCCAGTCGACTAGCGGGGGTGCCGGGCGATACGCAGTATTTT. Full variable domain (rest looked up from reference TRBV19 and TRBJ2-3): DGGITQSPKYLFRKEGQNVTLSCEQNLNHDAMYWYRQDPGQGLRLIYYSQIVNDFQKGDIAEGYSVSREKKESFPLTVTSAQKNPTAFYLCASRLAGVPGDTQYFGPGTRLTVL.

The chain recombines TRBV6-5 with TRBJ2-7; D gene uncertain. The CDR3 covers 13 residues. CDR1 is MNHEY and CDR2 is SVGAGI in the germline V gene. V gave up 2 bases and J gave up 0 bases, with 5 bases separating them. The CDR3 sequence: CASSYHPSYEQYF. The CDR3 coding sequence is TGTGCCAGCAGTTACCACCCCTCCTACGAGCAGTACTTC.

V usage is TRBV19 and J usage is TRBJ2-3; maybe TRBD2 (6 bases). This CDR3 spans 15 amino acids. V was shortened by 3 bases and J by 5 bases, with 15 bases between the two germline ends. CDR1 LNHDA and CDR2 SQIVND come from the germline V gene (reference sequence). The CDR3 spells CASSILWQEGDTQYF. The CDR3 DNA reads TGTGCCAGTAGTATCTTATGGCAGGAGGGAGATACGCAGTATTTT.

This clonotype was observed a few times. The rearrangement links TRBV18 to TRBJ1-1; D remains ambiguous. Germline CDR1 KGHSH, CDR2 LQKENI. V was clipped by 3 bases and J by 1 base, with 12 bases between them. This CDR3 contains 15 residues. In DNA form, the CDR3 reads TGTGCCAGCTCACCGGTCAGCGGAGGGAACACTGAAGCTTTCTTT. Its translation is CASSPVSGGNTEAFF.